These 10 T cell receptor beta chains share one sample of origin, sequenced in a study of control samples from healthy donors and cancer patients. Sequencing was performed with immunoSEQ multiplex PCR; in TCRdb, only in-frame clones are kept and a portion is missing. Of 90,000 or so clones in the sample, just under 85% were seen once. The source material was blood. These receptors all stem from a man under 40 in good health.

The chain has TRBV28 and TRBJ1-6; 7 bases line up with TRBD1. Germline CDR1 reads MDHEN; CDR2 reads SYDVKM. The CDR3 is 14 amino acids. V lost 6 bases to trimming and J lost 8 bases; unmatched junction nucleotides: 7. The CDR3 bases are TGTGCCAGCAGCTGGGACAGCCCTTATTCACCCCTCCACTTT. It codes for CASSWDSPYSPLHF.

The sample holds one count of this clone. At one of its ends the junction is not consistent with the germline gene, which may arise from a read error. The chain couples TRBV3-1 (or the pseudogene TRBV3-2) to TRBJ1-1; perhaps TRBD1 as D (5 bases). The CDR3 is 14 residues long. Germline V gene sequence: CDR1 LGHDT, CDR2 YNNKEL (reference sequence). The CDR3 spells CASSKEGIRTEAFF. CDR3 sequence (DNA): TGTGCCAGCAGCAAAGAGGGGATAAGGACTGAAGCTTTCTTT.

This clone was detected a few times. The V call is TRBV5-1, the J call TRBJ2-7; D unresolved. The CDR3 runs 15 residues. Per germline, CDR1 SGHRS and CDR2 YFSETQ. The V and J ends lost 0 bases and 1 base respectively, with 11 bases between them. The CDR3: CASSLGAQESYEQYF. Here the CDR3 DNA reads TGCGCCAGCAGCTTGGGGGCCCAGGAATCCTACGAGCAGTACTTC.

The CDR3 DNA sequence: TGCAGCGTGGAAAACTTACAGGGGGGCGAGCAGTACTTC. It translates to CSVENLQGGEQYF. This sequence joins TRBV29-1 and TRBJ2-7; TRBD1 aligns across 8 bases. The trim removed 6 bases at V and 6 bases at J, leaving 10 bases unmatched. The CDR3 loop spans 13 amino acids. Germline CDR1 is SQVTM and CDR2 is ANQGSEA.

The J gene is TRBJ2-4, the V gene TRBV2, with D possibly matching TRBD1 (5 bases). V shed 8 bases and J shed 8 bases, with 7 bases lying between them. CDR1 SNHLY and CDR2 FYNNEI come from the germline V gene. The CDR3 runs to 10 residues. CDR3 sequence: CASAGYIQYF. The DNA for the CDR3 is TGTGCCAGCGCAGGGTACATTCAGTACTTC.

A word on this clone: Other DNA sequences of this sample code for an identical CDR3. The chain couples TRBV11-2 to TRBJ2-6, with a weak D call TRBD1 (5 bases). CDR1 and CDR2 (germline): SGHAT, FQNNGV. V was pared by 5 bases and J by 3 bases, with 11 bases between. The CDR3 spans 15 residues. The CDR3 nucleotides read TGTGCCAGCAGCCGTCAGGGATTTGGGGCCAACGTCCTGACTTTC. Protein: CASSRQGFGANVLTF.

The V gene is TRBV11-3, the J gene TRBJ1-5, with TRBD1 as a possible D gene (5 bases). Between the trimmed V and J ends, which lost 0 bases and 6 bases, there was a span of 9 bases. The CDR3 contains 14 residues. CDR1 is SGHNT and CDR2 is YENEEA in the germline V gene. Here the CDR3 DNA reads TGTGCCAGCAGCTTAGATCGGGGCGGTCAGCCCCAGCATTTT. As protein: CASSLDRGGQPQHF.

This chain links TRBV4-2 with TRBJ2-1; a possible D gene is TRBD2 (5 bases). V dropped 0 bases and J dropped 1 base, with 7 bases sitting between them. Germline V lookup: CDR1 LGHNA, CDR2 YNFKEQ. This CDR3 has 15 amino acids. For the CDR3, the DNA is TGTGCCAGCAGCCAAGATACGGGGTCCTACAATGAGCAGTTCTTC. Its protein product is CASSQDTGSYNEQFF.

This chain joins TRBV19 and TRBJ1-1; the D gene is possibly TRBD1 (6 bases). V was clipped by 6 bases and J by 2 bases, with 13 bases between them. Germline V gene sequence: CDR1 LNHDA, CDR2 SQIVND (reference sequence). The CDR3 length is 14 residues. The CDR3 bases are TGTGCCAGTAGCAACGGGGGCGGAAACACTGAAGCTTTCTTT. Its translation: CASSNGGGNTEAFF.

The chain carries TRBV29-1 and TRBJ1-2; TRBD1 is a possible D gene (6 bases). This CDR3 spans 12 amino acids. Germline values: CDR1 SQVTM, CDR2 ANQGSEA. Trimming pared 7 bases from V and 4 bases from J, leaving 13 bases between. The CDR3 region is CSAGHSGYGYTF. DNA of the CDR3: TGCAGCGCGGGACACTCAGGCTATGGCTACACCTTC.